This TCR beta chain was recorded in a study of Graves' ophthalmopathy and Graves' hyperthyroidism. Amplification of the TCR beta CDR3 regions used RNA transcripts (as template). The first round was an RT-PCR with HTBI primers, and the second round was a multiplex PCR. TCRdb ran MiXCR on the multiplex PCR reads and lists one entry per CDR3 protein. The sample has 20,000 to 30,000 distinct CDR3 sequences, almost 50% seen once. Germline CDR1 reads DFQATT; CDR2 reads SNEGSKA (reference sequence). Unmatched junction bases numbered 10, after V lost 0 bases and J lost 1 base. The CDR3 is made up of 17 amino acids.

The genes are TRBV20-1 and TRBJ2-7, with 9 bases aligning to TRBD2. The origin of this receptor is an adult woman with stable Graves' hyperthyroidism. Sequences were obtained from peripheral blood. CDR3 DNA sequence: TGCAGTGCTAGAGATCTGGGTAGCGGGAGACTGTCCTACGAGCAGTACTTC. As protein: CSARDLGSGRLSYEQYF.